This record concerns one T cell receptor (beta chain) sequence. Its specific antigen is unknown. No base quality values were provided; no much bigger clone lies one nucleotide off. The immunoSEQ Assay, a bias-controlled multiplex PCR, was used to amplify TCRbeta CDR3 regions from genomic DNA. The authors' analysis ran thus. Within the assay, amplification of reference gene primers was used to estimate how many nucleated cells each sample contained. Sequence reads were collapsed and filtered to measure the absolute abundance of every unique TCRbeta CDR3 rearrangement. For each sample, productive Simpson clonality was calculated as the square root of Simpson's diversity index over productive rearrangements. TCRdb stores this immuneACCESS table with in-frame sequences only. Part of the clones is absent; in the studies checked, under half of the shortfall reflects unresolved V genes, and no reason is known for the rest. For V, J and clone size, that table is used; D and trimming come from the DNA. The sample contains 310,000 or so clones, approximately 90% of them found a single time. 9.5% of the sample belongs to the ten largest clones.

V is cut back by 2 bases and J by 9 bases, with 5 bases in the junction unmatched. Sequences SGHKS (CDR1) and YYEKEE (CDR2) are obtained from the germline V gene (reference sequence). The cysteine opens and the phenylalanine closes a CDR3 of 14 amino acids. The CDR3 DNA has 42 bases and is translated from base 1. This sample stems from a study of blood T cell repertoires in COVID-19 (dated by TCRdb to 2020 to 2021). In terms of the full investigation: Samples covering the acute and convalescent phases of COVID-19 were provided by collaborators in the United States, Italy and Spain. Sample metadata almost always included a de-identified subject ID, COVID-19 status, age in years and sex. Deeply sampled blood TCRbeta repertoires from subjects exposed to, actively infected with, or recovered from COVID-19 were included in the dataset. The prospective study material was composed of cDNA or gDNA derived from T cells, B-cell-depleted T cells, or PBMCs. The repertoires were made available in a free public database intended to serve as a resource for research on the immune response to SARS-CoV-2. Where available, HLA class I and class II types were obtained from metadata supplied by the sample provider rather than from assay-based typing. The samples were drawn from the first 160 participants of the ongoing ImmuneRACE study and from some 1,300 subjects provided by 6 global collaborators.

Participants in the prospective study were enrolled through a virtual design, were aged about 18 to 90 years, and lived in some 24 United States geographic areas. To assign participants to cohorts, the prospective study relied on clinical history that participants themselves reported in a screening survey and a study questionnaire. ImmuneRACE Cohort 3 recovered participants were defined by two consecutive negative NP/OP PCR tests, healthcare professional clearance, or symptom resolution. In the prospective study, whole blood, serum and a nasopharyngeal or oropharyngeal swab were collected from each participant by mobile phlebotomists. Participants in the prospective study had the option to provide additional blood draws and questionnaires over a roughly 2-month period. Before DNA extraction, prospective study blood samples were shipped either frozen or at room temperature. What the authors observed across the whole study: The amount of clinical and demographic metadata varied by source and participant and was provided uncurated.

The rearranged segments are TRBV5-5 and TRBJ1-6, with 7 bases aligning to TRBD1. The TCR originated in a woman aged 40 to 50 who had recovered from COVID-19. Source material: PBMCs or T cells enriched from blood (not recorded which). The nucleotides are TGTGCCAGCAGCTTAGGGACAGAAAGTTCACCCCTCCACTTT. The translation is CASSLGTESSPLHF.